Below, 23 T cell receptor beta chains from the same sample are listed, as sequenced in a study of blood T cells in healthy people across ages. A second about 6 to 12 cycle PCR used barcoded and J-beta primers. Via MiXCR, TCRdb re-called the 5' RACE reads, giving one row per CDR3 protein. Among fewer than 1 million distinct CDR3 sequences listed, 40% to 50% were seen once. Sequenced sample: blood. All receptors derive from a man in his fifties or sixties in good health.

With respect to this clonotype: The junction departs from germline at one end; a sequencing error may be responsible. The gene calls are TRBV7-9 and TRBJ2-7, with 14 bases that match TRBD2. Germline loops: CDR1 SEHNR, CDR2 FQNEAQ (reference sequence). This CDR3 region has 17 residues. Here the CDR3 DNA reads TGTGACAGCAGCGAGACTAGCGGGGGGGTGGGCTCCTACGAGCAGTACTTC. It yields the protein CDSSETSGGVGSYEQYF.

The rearrangement links TRBV5-5 to TRBJ2-4; 7 bases are a match to TRBD2. With the DNA end fitting TRBJ2-7 better, the J assignment may be wrong. Germline values: CDR1 SGHKS, CDR2 YYEKEE (reference sequence). This CDR3 has 16 residues. The CDR3 region has the DNA TGTGCCAGCAGCTCCGACGGGGGGACCCTCTCCTACGAGCAGTACTTC. This codes for CASSSDGGTLSYEQYF.

This clonotype was detected a few times. The rearrangement joins TRBV5-1 to TRBJ2-7; the match to TRBD2 covers 7 bases. V shed 0 bases and J 2 bases; nucleotides not matched to a gene: 8. Germline CDR1 is SGHRS and CDR2 is YFSETQ. CDR3 size: 16 residues. The CDR3 here is CASSLGAEAGTYEQYF. For the CDR3, the DNA is TGCGCCAGCAGCTTGGGGGCCGAAGCGGGAACCTACGAGCAGTACTTC.

The chain joins TRBV12-3 or TRBV12-4 to TRBJ1-5; TRBD1 agrees at 7 bases. Trimming at V came to 6 bases and at J to 3 bases, leaving 8 bases not matched to a gene. This CDR3 has 15 residues. CDR3 amino acids: CASRRWGQNNQPQHF. CDR3 nucleotides: TGTGCCAGCAGGAGGTGGGGACAGAACAATCAGCCCCAGCATTTT.

The chain's CDR3 is CASIRETQYF. In DNA, the CDR3 is TGTGCCAGCATTCGCGAGACCCAGTACTTC. The chain employs TRBV2 and TRBJ2-7; no clear D. The J call may be wrong; the DNA end is better matched by TRBJ2-5. The CDR3 extends over 10 amino acids. CDR1 and CDR2 (germline): SNHLY, FYNNEI.

The J gene is TRBJ2-7, the V gene TRBV7-9, with D maybe TRBD1 (6 bases). Per germline, CDR1 SEHNR and CDR2 FQNEAQ (reference sequence). The CDR3 is 14 residues long. V lost 1 base, J lost 3 bases, and 10 bases lay in between. The CDR3 DNA reads TGTGCCAGCAGCTTAGAGGACAGAAACTACGAGCAGTACTTC. Translation gives CASSLEDRNYEQYF. Combining the CDR3 with reference TRBV7-9 and TRBJ2-7 gives the whole variable domain DTGVSQNPRHKITKRGQNVTFRCDPISEHNRLYWYRQTLGQGPEFLTYFQNEAQLEKSRLLSDRFSAERPKGSFSTLEIQRTEQGDSAMYLCASSLEDRNYEQYFGPGTRLTVT.

This clonotype was detected only a few times. The J gene is TRBJ2-5, the V gene TRBV7-2; 10 bases map to TRBD1. The CDR3 contains 14 residues. Germline V CDR1 and CDR2: SGHTA, FQGNSA. Trimming removed 5 bases from V and 3 bases from J; junction bases left unmatched: 3. The CDR3 loop is CASSRGTGEETQYF. For the CDR3, the DNA is TGTGCCAGCAGCCGTGGGACAGGGGAAGAGACCCAGTACTTC.

The CDR3 here is CASRTGWEAFF. CDR3 nucleotide sequence: TGTGCCAGCCGGACAGGATGGGAAGCTTTCTTT. J is TRBJ1-1 and V is TRBV12-3 or TRBV12-4; TRBD1 matches at 7 bases. This CDR3 has 11 residues. After removal of 8 bases from V and 8 bases from J, the junction contained 5 bases not matched to a gene.

The chain is built from TRBV7-8 and TRBJ2-1; tentatively, D is TRBD2 (5 bases). Trimming left V 2 bases short and J 0 bases short, with 11 bases between. The V gene's germline CDR1 is SGHVS and CDR2 FQNEAQ. CDR3 length: 16 residues. The CDR3 DNA sequence: TGTGCCAGCAGCTTATCGCGGGTCTACTCCTACAATGAGCAGTTCTTC. Amino acid sequence: CASSLSRVYSYNEQFF.

This clonotype was seen only a few times. The chain combines TRBV7-2 with TRBJ2-7; tentatively, D is TRBD1 (6 bases). The CDR3 is 14 amino acids. Germline V lookup: CDR1 SGHTA, CDR2 FQGNSA. Between the trimmed V and J ends, which lost 2 bases and 5 bases, there was a span of 13 bases. The chain's CDR3 is CASSLTGSSDEQYF. In DNA form, the CDR3 reads TGTGCCAGCAGCTTAACAGGGTCTTCCGACGAGCAGTACTTC.

This clonotype was picked up a small number of times. This chain connects TRBV10-3 to TRBJ2-3, with D perhaps matching TRBD1 (5 bases). The CDR3 is 16 amino acids. Germline CDR1 is ENHRY and CDR2 is SYGVKD. V lost 2 bases to trimming and J lost 2 bases, with 14 bases between them. CDR3 bases: TGTGCCATCAGTGAGCCGACAGAGACTTACACAGATACGCAGTATTTT. The encoded protein is CAISEPTETYTDTQYF.

This chain connects TRBV20-1 to TRBJ1-2; 7 bases align to TRBD1. Germline CDR1 is DFQATT and CDR2 is SNEGSKA (reference sequence). Trimming removed 5 bases from V and 6 bases from J; junction bases left unmatched: 9. The CDR3 runs to 13 residues. The DNA of the CDR3 is TGCAGTGCTGCCGGGACAGCTTTCAATGGCTACACCTTC. As protein: CSAAGTAFNGYTF.

The chain has TRBV21-1 and TRBJ2-7; the table's TRBD2 call for D was not verified on the DNA. TRBV21-1 is termed a pseudogene. The CDR3 is 16 residues long. The CDR3 sequence: CASSKAGTGPSYEQYF. CDR3 in DNA: TGTGCCAGCAGCAAAGCCGGCACTGGCCCCTCCTACGAGCAGTACTTC.

The rearrangement uses TRBV6-5 and TRBJ2-1, with 10 bases matching TRBD1. Trimming cost V 2 bases and J 10 bases; bases outside gene matches: 8. Per germline, CDR1 MNHEY and CDR2 SVGAGI. The CDR3 is made up of 15 amino acids. CDR3 sequence (DNA): TGTGCCAGCAGTTACGGGGGACAGGGGTACTACGAGCAGTTCTTC. Amino acids: CASSYGGQGYYEQFF.

The J gene is TRBJ1-6, the V gene TRBV5-5; tentative D call: TRBD1 (6 bases). The CDR3 contains 15 residues. Germline CDR1 SGHKS, CDR2 YYEKEE (reference sequence). Trimming took off 2 bases at V and 7 bases at J, with 13 bases between the two ends. The CDR3 region has the DNA TGTGCCAGCAGCTTACAGGGACACAAAAATTCACCCCTCCACTTT. This sequence encodes CASSLQGHKNSPLHF. The complete variable domain, with remaining parts taken from reference TRBV5-5 and TRBJ1-6, reads DAGVTQSPTHLIKTRGQQVTLRCSPISGHKSVSWYQQVLGQGPQFIFQYYEKEERGRGNFPDRFSARQFPNYSSELNVNALLLGDSALYLCASSLQGHKNSPLHFGNGTRLTVT.

This clonotype was counted only a few times. The chain combines TRBV7-3 with TRBJ2-1; D remains ambiguous. The V end was cut by 2 bases, the J end by 1 base, with 12 bases between. Germline-derived CDR1 and CDR2 are SGHTA and FQGTGA. The CDR3 is 16 amino acids. CDR3: CASSLYGVPSYNEQFF. DNA for the CDR3: TGTGCCAGCAGCTTATATGGGGTCCCTTCCTACAATGAGCAGTTCTTC.

Notes on this clonotype: A read error may produce the germline difference seen at one junction end. V gene TRBV28 combines with J gene TRBJ2-7; D is uncertain. CDR1 and CDR2 from the germline V gene are MDHEN and SYDVKM. This CDR3 has 12 amino acids. This CDR3 reads CASSLTSYVQYF. CDR3 coding DNA: TGTGCCAGCAGTCTAACCTCCTACGTGCAGTACTTC.

The J gene is TRBJ2-1, the V gene TRBV6-2 or TRBV6-3; D not certain. The CDR3 length is 14 residues. Germline CDR1 MNHEY, CDR2 SVGEGT. Trimming cost V 10 bases and J 2 bases, with 15 bases left between them. The CDR3 loop reads CATCEGPAYNEQFF. The CDR3 region has the DNA TGTGCCACCTGCGAAGGGCCAGCCTACAATGAGCAGTTCTTC.

This rearrangement joins TRBV7-2 to TRBJ2-3; 11 bases map to TRBD1. The CDR3 runs 16 residues. V was clipped by 5 bases and J by 2 bases; unmatched bases: 6. Germline lookup yields CDR1 SGHTA and CDR2 FQGNSA. The CDR3 region is CASSLRTGGITDTQYF. The CDR3 DNA follows: TGTGCCAGCAGCCTCAGGACAGGGGGCATCACAGATACGCAGTATTTT.

Details on this clonotype: As the CDR3 is not closed by the conserved phenylalanine or tryptophan, this likely results from a read error. The chain joins TRBV7-2 to TRBJ2-3; TRBD1 aligns across 9 bases. The CDR3 has 18 residues. Germline values: CDR1 SGHTA, CDR2 FQGNSA. The V segment lost 2 bases and the J segment 0 bases; nucleotides outside the gene matches: 9. This chain's CDR3 is CASSLRDRVYLSTDTQYL. Written as DNA, the CDR3 is TGTGCCAGCAGCTTAAGGGACAGGGTTTACCTTAGCACAGATACGCAGTATCTT.

This clonotype was counted between two and nine times. This chain joins TRBV9 and TRBJ1-1; D remains unclear. The CDR3 has 15 amino acids. The V and J ends lost 0 bases and 4 bases respectively, with 13 bases between them. From germline, CDR1 is SGDLS and CDR2 YYNGEE. Here the CDR3 DNA reads TGTGCCAGCAGCGTAGGATTGGGGTTGGCCACTGAAGCTTTCTTT. It specifies CASSVGLGLATEAFF.

The chain combines TRBV7-2 with TRBJ2-7; possible D gene TRBD1, 6 bases. The V gene's germline CDR1 is SGHTA and CDR2 FQGNSA. The CDR3 contains 18 residues. Trimming took 2 bases from V and 0 from J, leaving 20 bases between them. CDR3 loop: CASSLKGVVRGTSYEQYF. CDR3 bases: TGTGCCAGCAGCTTAAAGGGGGTGGTAAGGGGGACCTCCTACGAGCAGTACTTC.

V gene TRBV15 combines with J gene TRBJ2-1; 10 bases map to TRBD1. Germline loops: CDR1 LNHNV, CDR2 YYDKDF (reference sequence). The V gene end was trimmed by 1 base and the J gene end by 7 bases; junction bases not matched to a gene: 7. The CDR3 totals 16 residues. CDR3 residues: CATSRGGTGERNEQFF. In DNA, the CDR3 is TGTGCCACCAGCAGAGGGGGGACAGGGGAACGTAATGAGCAGTTCTTC.